This T cell receptor beta chain appears in the sequencing data of a study of neurological immune-mediated disorders. The CDR3 has 14 residues. The germline gives CDR1 LNHNV, CDR2 YYDKDF (reference sequence). Study observations and caveats: Whereas HTLV-1-associated myelopathy showed the most TCR clonal expansion, multiple sclerosis showed the least, with levels below those of healthy controls. No CDR3 amino acid sequences recurred among expanded clones across subjects, suggesting private repertoires in all groups.

A single run covered 15-18 subjects with over 190 million TCR-beta sequences. TCRdb reprocessed the 5' RACE reads with MiXCR, giving one entry per CDR3 protein. The profile shows 95,000 to 110,000 distinct CDR3 sequences, more than 10% of them singletons. Time point here: longitudinal time-point 3. This clonotype has ten or more counts. What it binds is unknown. The junction does not match germline at one end; this may be a read error. V is TRBV15 and J is TRBJ2-1; no clear D. Sequences were obtained from PBMCs. The sequence was obtained from a female donor with HTLV-1-associated myelopathy (HAM/TSP). This chain's CDR3 is CATSLVLEQNEQFF. The DNA for the CDR3 is TGTGCTACCAGCCTCGTGTTAGAGCAGAATGAGCAGTTCTTC.